This T cell receptor beta chain appears in the sequencing data of a study of CD8 T cells in ankylosing spondylitis. Study-wide results and caveats: Disease-linked clones were CD8+ and relatively rare in peripheral blood.

The CDR3 runs to 14 residues. Trimming cost V 5 bases and J 0 bases, with 10 bases left between them. CDR1 is LNHDA, CDR2 SQIVND, per germline (reference sequence). MiXCR was run by TCRdb on the 5' RACE reads, yielding one entry per CDR3 protein. Of about 250,000 distinct CDR3 sequences in the sample, over 9.5% are singletons; the top ten hold less than 3%. As for this clonotype: Its antigen is undetermined.

This TCR was sampled from a male donor with ankylosing spondylitis or in good health (not recorded which). The material sequenced was blood, either unsorted or a sorted T cell fraction (not recorded which). This chain links TRBV19 with TRBJ1-2; no firm D call. CDR3 nucleotides: TGTGCCAGTAGTCGAGATCTTTCTAACTATGGCTACACCTTC. This gives the protein CASSRDLSNYGYTF.